These 6 T cell receptor beta chains were all obtained from the same sample, sequenced in a study of T cell responses to AZD1222 COVID-19 vaccine listed by TCRdb under 2021. The time point tag for this specimen amounts to: about 28 days (+/-7) after the second vaccine dose. Library preparation employed the immunoSEQ multiplex PCR assay. Here the immuneACCESS table is served through TCRdb, limited to in-frame sequences with V and J called. Missing clones are a known gap in these copies; in checked studies unresolved V genes cover under half, and the rest lacks a known reason. The sample contains approximately 80,000 clones, around 93% of them found a single time. The top ten clonotypes cover around 26% of the sample. This sample comprised peripheral blood, obtained 28 days after the second AZD1222 dose. The receptors here all came from an adult who received the AZD1222 COVID-19 vaccine.

The gene calls are TRBV18 and TRBJ1-6; TRBD1 matches 8 bases. Germline V gives CDR1 KGHSH, CDR2 LQKENI. J lost 8 bases, V lost 3 bases, and 12 bases had no gene match. The CDR3 consists of 17 residues. DNA for the CDR3: TGTGCCAGCTCACCTCGGTTTATCGGGACAGGTGATTCACCCCTCCACTTT. Residues: CASSPRFIGTGDSPLHF.

V gene TRBV5-6 combines with J gene TRBJ2-5, with 8 bases lining up with TRBD1. This CDR3 region has 14 residues. The V and J ends lost 4 bases and 6 bases, in that order; junction bases with no gene match: 8. CDR1 is SGHDT, CDR2 YYEEEE, per germline. CDR3 in DNA: TGTGCCAGCAGCGCCCGGACAGGGTTTCAGACCCAGTACTTC. Its protein is CASSARTGFQTQYF.

The CDR3 sequence: CASSWSGVSYEQYF. CDR3 nucleotides: TGTGCCAGCAGCTGGAGCGGGGTATCCTACGAGCAGTACTTC. V gene TRBV11-2 combines with J gene TRBJ2-7, with TRBD2 identical over 7 bases. There are 14 residues in the CDR3. V trimming: 4 bases; J trimming: 1 base; junction bases outside the gene matches: 4. Per the germline V gene, CDR1 is SGHAT and CDR2 is FQNNGV.

This clone appeared once. This chain links TRBV24-1 with TRBJ2-1; tentatively, D is TRBD1 (6 bases). V gave up 5 bases and J gave up 0 bases, with 19 bases separating them. Germline CDR1 and CDR2: KGHDR and SFDVKD. The CDR3 sequence is 18 residues long. The CDR3 DNA reads as TGTGCCACCAGTGGGGCCAGGGGTCCCTTGAGCTCCTACAATGAGCAGTTCTTC. Its translation is CATSGARGPLSSYNEQFF.

The V and J genes are TRBV9 and TRBJ2-2, with 7 nucleotides matching TRBD2. V shed 3 bases and J 0 bases; nucleotides not matched to a gene: 5. This CDR3 is 16 amino acids long. CDR1 is SGDLS and CDR2 is YYNGEE in the germline V gene. DNA for the CDR3: TGTGCCAGCAGCGCCTCGGGGGGATCGAACACCGGGGAGCTGTTTTTT. Translated: CASSASGGSNTGELFF.

The chain recombines TRBV27 with TRBJ2-7, with 7 bases aligning to TRBD1. V dropped 4 bases and J dropped 4; count of bases not matched to a gene: 7. Germline assignment: CDR1 MNHEY and CDR2 SMNVEV (reference sequence). This CDR3 has 14 residues. The CDR3 DNA is TGTGCCAGCAGTTCGTATCGGGACAGATACGAGCAGTACTTC. It encodes CASSSYRDRYEQYF.